These 20 T cell receptor beta chains came from one sample sequenced in a study of PD-L1 blockade in urothelial cancer. Time point described: pretreatment peripheral blood. Profiled with immunoSEQ multiplex PCR; TCRdb holds only in-frame clones, not every one. This table holds 55,000 to 75,000 clones, around four fifths found once. Sequenced here: PBMCs, sampled around atezolizumab (anti-PD-L1) treatment. The receptor set was obtained from a man aged 65-85 years with urothelial cancer.

The chain uses TRBV5-1 and TRBJ2-3, with 10 positions matching TRBD2. This CDR3 is 15 amino acids long. Germline V gene sequence: CDR1 SGHRS, CDR2 YFSETQ. Trimming removed 1 base from V and 2 bases from J; junction bases left unmatched: 1. As DNA, the CDR3 is TGCGCCAGCAGCTTGACTAGCGGGGTCACAGATACGCAGTATTTT. Translation: CASSLTSGVTDTQYF. Supplemented by reference TRBV5-1 and TRBJ2-3, the full variable domain reads KAGVTQTPRYLIKTRGQQVTLSCSPISGHRSVSWYQQTPGQGLQFLFEYFSETQRNKGNFPGRFSGRQFSNSRSEMNVSTLELGDSALYLCASSLTSGVTDTQYFGPGTRLTVL.

The chain combines TRBV7-9 with TRBJ2-1; D is perhaps TRBD2 (6 bases). The CDR3 has 15 residues. The V end lost 2 bases, the J end lost 1 base, and 9 bases lay between the germline ends. CDR1 is SEHNR and CDR2 is FQNEAQ in the germline V gene (reference sequence). The CDR3 nucleotides are TGTGCCAGCAGCTTAAGGGGACTGTCCTACAATGAGCAGTTCTTC. Amino acid sequence: CASSLRGLSYNEQFF.

V and J are TRBV9 and TRBJ1-2, with a weak D call TRBD1 (5 bases). Germline assignment: CDR1 SGDLS and CDR2 YYNGEE. The CDR3 has 16 residues. V shed 0 bases and J shed 2 bases, with 14 bases lying between them. For the CDR3, the DNA is TGTGCCAGCAGCGTAGGTGGGCAGGGCAGGAACTATGGCTACACCTTC. It is translated as CASSVGGQGRNYGYTF.

This sequence joins TRBV4-2 and TRBJ2-5, with 7 bases fitting TRBD2. The germline CDR1 and CDR2 sequences are LGHNA and YNFKEQ. This CDR3 has 15 amino acids. Germline trimming cut 3 bases from V and 3 bases from J; bases unmatched to any gene: 7. The CDR3: CASSQNGRWEETQYF. The CDR3, as DNA: TGTGCCAGCAGCCAGAACGGGAGGTGGGAAGAGACCCAGTACTTC.

The chain carries TRBV5-8 and TRBJ2-2, with D tentatively TRBD1 (7 bases). Germline V gene lookup returns CDR1 SGHTS and CDR2 YDEGEE. V was trimmed by 6 bases and J by 7 bases, leaving 22 bases between them. The CDR3 extends over 16 amino acids. The CDR3 sequence is CASKTGQPSRGGELFF. As DNA, the CDR3 is TGTGCCAGCAAGACGGGACAGCCGTCGCGGGGCGGGGAGCTGTTTTTT.

V and J are TRBV7-2 and TRBJ2-1; D is unclear. The V and J ends lost 3 bases and 3 bases respectively, with 12 bases between them. The CDR3 runs 15 residues. In germline, CDR1 is SGHTA, CDR2 FQGNSA. The CDR3 sequence: CASSLTSRSYNEQFF. Written as DNA, the CDR3 is TGTGCCAGCAGCTTGACTTCCCGGAGCTACAATGAGCAGTTCTTC.

V and J are TRBV29-1 and TRBJ2-3, with 9 bases lining up with TRBD2. J gave up 6 bases and V 8 bases, and 9 bases lay outside the gene matches. This CDR3 comprises 13 residues. The germline V gene encodes CDR1 SQVTM and CDR2 ANQGSEA. In DNA form, the CDR3 reads TGCAGCTCGGGCGGGAGGGCCTACGATACGCAGTATTTT. This sequence encodes CSSGGRAYDTQYF.

The chain carries TRBV2 and TRBJ2-7; D might be TRBD2 (5 bases). V gave up 10 bases and J gave up 0 bases, with 13 bases separating them. The CDR3 loop spans 13 amino acids. CDR1 SNHLY and CDR2 FYNNEI come from the germline V gene. CDR3 DNA sequence: TGTGCCATCGATGGGAGCGACTCCTACGAGCAGTACTTC. This translates into CAIDGSDSYEQYF.

This chain joins TRBV28 and TRBJ1-2, with no clear D. The CDR3 sequence is 12 residues long. Germline values: CDR1 MDHEN, CDR2 SYDVKM. Trimming removed 11 bases from V and 3 bases from J, with 13 bases in between. CDR3 sequence: CAVLLGDYGYTF. The CDR3, as DNA: TGTGCCGTTCTCTTGGGCGACTATGGCTACACCTTC.

A single count supports this clone. The chain carries TRBV23-1 and TRBJ2-5; 10 nucleotides agree with TRBD1. TRBV23-1 is labeled an ORF, and its function is uncertain. This CDR3 contains 15 residues. V was clipped by 3 bases and J by 2 bases; unmatched bases: 3. CDR3 coding DNA: TGCGCCAGCAGTCAGGGGACAGGGGTTCAAGAGACCCAGTACTTC. Translating gives CASSQGTGVQETQYF.

The chain links TRBV27 to TRBJ2-7, with 8 nucleotides matching TRBD1. J was trimmed by 7 bases and V by 4 bases; bases with no gene match: 9. The CDR3 extends over 14 amino acids. Per the germline V gene, CDR1 is MNHEY and CDR2 is SMNVEV (reference sequence). CDR3 amino acids: CASSSARTGGEQYF. Here the CDR3 DNA reads TGTGCCAGCAGTTCCGCACGAACAGGGGGGGAGCAGTACTTC.

V and J are TRBV7-8 and TRBJ2-2, with TRBD2 matching over 9 bases. The CDR3 has 16 residues. In germline, CDR1 is SGHVS, CDR2 FQNEAQ. Losses at the gene ends were 5 bases for V and 5 bases for J; bases not matched to a gene: 9. The CDR3 sequence is CASSKSGTSRTGELFF. In DNA form, the CDR3 reads TGTGCCAGCAGCAAGTCGGGGACTAGCAGGACCGGGGAGCTGTTTTTT.

The chain has TRBV5-1 and TRBJ2-5; possibly TRBD2 for D (7 bases). Trimming shortened V by 3 bases and J by 4 bases, and 19 bases separated the two germline ends. This CDR3 comprises 16 residues. From germline, CDR1 is SGHRS and CDR2 YFSETQ. The CDR3 reads CASSWGEGVTPETQYF. In DNA form, the CDR3 reads TGCGCCAGCAGCTGGGGGGAGGGGGTCACCCCAGAGACCCAGTACTTC.

The V call is TRBV9, the J call TRBJ2-7; 11 nucleotides line up with TRBD2. J lost 6 bases, V lost 0 bases, and 2 bases had no gene match. The CDR3 totals 14 residues. Germline-derived CDR1 and CDR2 are SGDLS and YYNGEE. CDR3 DNA sequence: TGTGCCAGCAGCGTAGGGGGACTAGCGGCCGAGCAGTACTTC. Residues: CASSVGGLAAEQYF.

The V gene is TRBV11-3, the J gene TRBJ2-3; TRBD1 might be the D (6 bases). CDR3 length: 14 amino acids. Germline assignment: CDR1 SGHNT and CDR2 YENEEA. V shed 5 bases and J shed 2 bases, with 11 bases lying between them. CDR3 in amino acids: CASSQTGPTDTQYF. The CDR3 DNA reads as TGTGCCAGCAGCCAAACAGGGCCCACAGATACGCAGTATTTT.

A few counts support this clone. The rearrangement uses TRBV27 and TRBJ1-5, with D unclear. The CDR3 has 18 amino acids. Germline values: CDR1 MNHEY, CDR2 SMNVEV (reference sequence). The germline V and J ends were trimmed by 5 bases and 6 bases, with 26 bases remaining between them. The CDR3 DNA reads TGTGCCAGCAGTCAATCCAGCTTAACCCGACCGGAGAGTCAGCCCCAGCATTTT. Its translation is CASSQSSLTRPESQPQHF.

This chain links TRBV19 with TRBJ2-1; the match to TRBD2 covers 9 bases. This CDR3 contains 15 residues. Germline lookup yields CDR1 LNHDA and CDR2 SQIVND (reference sequence). V was pared by 5 bases and J by 2 bases, with 4 bases of the junction left unmatched. CDR3 in DNA: TGTGCCAGTAGTTTAGCGGGAGAGACCTACAATGAGCAGTTCTTC. Protein product: CASSLAGETYNEQFF.

The chain uses TRBV5-6 and TRBJ2-5; TRBD1 is a possible D gene (5 bases). V lost 4 bases and J 2 bases, leaving 21 bases between the germline ends. Germline V gene lookup returns CDR1 SGHDT and CDR2 YYEEEE. The CDR3 length is 17 residues. The CDR3 sequence is CASSRRVGQGIQETQYF. CDR3 in DNA: TGTGCCAGCAGCCGTCGAGTCGGGCAGGGAATACAAGAGACCCAGTACTTC. The variable domain in full, completed from reference TRBV5-6 and TRBJ2-5, reads DAGVTQSPTHLIKTRGQQVTLRCSPKSGHDTVSWYQQALGQGPQFIFQYYEEEERQRGNFPDRFSGHQFPNYSSELNVNALLLGDSALYLCASSRRVGQGIQETQYFGPGTRLLVL.

V and J are TRBV9 and TRBJ1-4, with 7 bases lining up with TRBD1. The germline CDR1 and CDR2 sequences are SGDLS and YYNGEE. The V segment lost 0 bases and the J segment 8 bases; nucleotides outside the gene matches: 7. The CDR3 covers 15 residues. CDR3 sequence reads: CASSVDNRGKEKLFF. In DNA form, the CDR3 reads TGTGCCAGCAGCGTAGATAACAGGGGAAAAGAAAAACTGTTTTTT.

This chain links TRBV4-2 with TRBJ2-1; 8 nucleotides line up with TRBD2. From germline, CDR1 is LGHNA and CDR2 YNFKEQ. CDR3 size: 16 residues. J lost 7 bases, V lost 1 base, and 9 bases had no gene match. Here the CDR3 DNA reads TGTGCCAGCAGCCAAGTCCCACGGGAGGGCCGGAATGAGCAGTTCTTC. Translated, it gives CASSQVPREGRNEQFF.